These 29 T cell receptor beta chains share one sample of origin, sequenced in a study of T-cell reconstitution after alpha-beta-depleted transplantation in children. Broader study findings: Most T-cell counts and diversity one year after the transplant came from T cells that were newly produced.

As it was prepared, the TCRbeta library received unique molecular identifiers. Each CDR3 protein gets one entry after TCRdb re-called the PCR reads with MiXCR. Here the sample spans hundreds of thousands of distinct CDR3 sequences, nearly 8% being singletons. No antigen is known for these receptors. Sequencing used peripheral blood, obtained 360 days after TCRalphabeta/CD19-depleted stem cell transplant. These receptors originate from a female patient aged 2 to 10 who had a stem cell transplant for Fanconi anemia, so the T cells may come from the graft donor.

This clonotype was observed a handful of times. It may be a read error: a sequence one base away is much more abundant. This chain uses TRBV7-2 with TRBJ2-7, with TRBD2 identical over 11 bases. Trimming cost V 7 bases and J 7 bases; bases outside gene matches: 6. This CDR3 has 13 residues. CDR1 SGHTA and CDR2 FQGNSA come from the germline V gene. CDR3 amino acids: CASISRTSGEQYF. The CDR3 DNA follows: TGTGCCAGCATCTCAAGGACTAGCGGGGAGCAGTACTTC.

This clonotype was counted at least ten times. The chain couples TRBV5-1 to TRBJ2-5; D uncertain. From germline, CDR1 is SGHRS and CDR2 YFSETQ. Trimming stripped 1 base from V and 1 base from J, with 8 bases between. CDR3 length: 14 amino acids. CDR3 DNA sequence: TGCGCCAGCAGCTTGATCTGGGGCCAAGAGACCCAGTACTTC. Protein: CASSLIWGQETQYF.

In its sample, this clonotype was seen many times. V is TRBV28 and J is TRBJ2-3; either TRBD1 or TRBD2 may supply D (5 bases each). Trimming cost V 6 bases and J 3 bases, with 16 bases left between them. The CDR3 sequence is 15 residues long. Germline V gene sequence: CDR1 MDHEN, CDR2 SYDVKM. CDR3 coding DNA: TGTGCCAGCAGATATACCGTGGGGGAAACAGATACGCAGTATTTT. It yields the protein CASRYTVGETDTQYF.

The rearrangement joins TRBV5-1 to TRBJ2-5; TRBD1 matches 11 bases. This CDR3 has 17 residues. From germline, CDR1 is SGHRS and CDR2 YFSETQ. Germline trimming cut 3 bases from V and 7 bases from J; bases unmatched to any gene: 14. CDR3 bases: TGCGCCAGCAGCTCAACCTGGACAGGGGGCCAATGGGGGACCCAGTACTTC. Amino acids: CASSSTWTGGQWGTQYF. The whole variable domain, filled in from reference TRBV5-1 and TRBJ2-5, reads KAGVTQTPRYLIKTRGQQVTLSCSPISGHRSVSWYQQTPGQGLQFLFEYFSETQRNKGNFPGRFSGRQFSNSRSEMNVSTLELGDSALYLCASSSTWTGGQWGTQYFGPGTRLLVL.

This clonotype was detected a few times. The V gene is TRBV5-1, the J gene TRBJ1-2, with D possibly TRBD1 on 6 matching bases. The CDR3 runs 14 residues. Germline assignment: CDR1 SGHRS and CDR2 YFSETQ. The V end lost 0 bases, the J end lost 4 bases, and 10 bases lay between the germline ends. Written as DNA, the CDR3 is TGCGCCAGCAGCTTGGTCCCGGACAGCTATGGCTACACCTTC. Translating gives CASSLVPDSYGYTF.

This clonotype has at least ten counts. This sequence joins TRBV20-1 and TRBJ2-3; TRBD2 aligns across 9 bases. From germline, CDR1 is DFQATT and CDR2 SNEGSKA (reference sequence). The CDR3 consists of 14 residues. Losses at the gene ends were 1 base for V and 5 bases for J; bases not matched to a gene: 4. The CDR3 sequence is CSARGGGEGDTQYF. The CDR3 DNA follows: TGCAGTGCTAGAGGCGGGGGGGAGGGAGATACGCAGTATTTT.

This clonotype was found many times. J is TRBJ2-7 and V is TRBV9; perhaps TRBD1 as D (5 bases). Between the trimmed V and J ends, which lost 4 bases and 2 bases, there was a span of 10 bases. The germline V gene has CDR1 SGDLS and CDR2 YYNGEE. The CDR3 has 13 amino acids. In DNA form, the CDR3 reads TGTGCCAGCAGCAAGGACACAGCCTACGAGCAGTACTTC. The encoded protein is CASSKDTAYEQYF.

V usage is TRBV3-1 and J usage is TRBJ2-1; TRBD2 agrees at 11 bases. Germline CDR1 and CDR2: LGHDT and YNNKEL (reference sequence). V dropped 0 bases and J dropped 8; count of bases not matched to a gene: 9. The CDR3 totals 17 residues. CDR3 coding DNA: TGTGCCAGCAGCCAAGATGAGGTAGCGGGGGGGCCCGATGAGCAGTTCTTC. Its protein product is CASSQDEVAGGPDEQFF.

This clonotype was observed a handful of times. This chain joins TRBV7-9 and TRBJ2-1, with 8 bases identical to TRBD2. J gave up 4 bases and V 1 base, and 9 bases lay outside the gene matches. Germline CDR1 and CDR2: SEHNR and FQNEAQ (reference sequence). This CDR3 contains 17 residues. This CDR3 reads CASSLVGTRGWYNEQFF. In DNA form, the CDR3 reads TGTGCCAGCAGCTTAGTCGGGACTAGAGGGTGGTACAATGAGCAGTTCTTC.

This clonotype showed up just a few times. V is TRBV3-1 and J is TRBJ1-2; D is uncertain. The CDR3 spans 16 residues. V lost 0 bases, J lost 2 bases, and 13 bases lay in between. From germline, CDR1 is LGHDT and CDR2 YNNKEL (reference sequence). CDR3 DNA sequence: TGTGCCAGCAGCCAAGAAGGGCCGCAGCTAAACTATGGCTACACCTTC. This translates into CASSQEGPQLNYGYTF.

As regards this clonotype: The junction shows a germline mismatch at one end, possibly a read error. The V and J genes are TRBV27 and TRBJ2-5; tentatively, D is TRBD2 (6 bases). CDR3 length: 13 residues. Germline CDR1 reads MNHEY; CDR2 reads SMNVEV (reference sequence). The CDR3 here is CASSLNGGETQNF. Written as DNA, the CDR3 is TGTGCCAGCAGTTTAAACGGGGGAGAGACCCAGAACTTC.

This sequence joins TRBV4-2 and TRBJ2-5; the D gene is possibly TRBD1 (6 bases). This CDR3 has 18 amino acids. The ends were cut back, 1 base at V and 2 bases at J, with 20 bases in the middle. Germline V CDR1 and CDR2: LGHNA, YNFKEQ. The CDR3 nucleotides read TGTGCCAGCAGCCAAGTTACAACCAACCGGGACACTCAAGAGACCCAGTACTTC. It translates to CASSQVTTNRDTQETQYF.

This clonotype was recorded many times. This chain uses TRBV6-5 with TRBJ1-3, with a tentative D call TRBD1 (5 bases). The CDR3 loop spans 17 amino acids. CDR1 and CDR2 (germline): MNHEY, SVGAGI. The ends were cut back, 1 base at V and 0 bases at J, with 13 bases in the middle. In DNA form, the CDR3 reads TGTGCCAGCAGTTACTTGGGACGCAGACCCTCTGGAAACACCATATATTTT. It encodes CASSYLGRRPSGNTIYF.

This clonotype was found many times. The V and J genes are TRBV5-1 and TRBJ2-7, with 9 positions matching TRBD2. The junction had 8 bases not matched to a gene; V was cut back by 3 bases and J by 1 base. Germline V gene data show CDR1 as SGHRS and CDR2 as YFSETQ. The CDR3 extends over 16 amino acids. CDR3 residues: CASSSDSGRRSYEQYF. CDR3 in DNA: TGCGCCAGCAGCTCGGATAGCGGGAGAAGATCCTACGAGCAGTACTTC.

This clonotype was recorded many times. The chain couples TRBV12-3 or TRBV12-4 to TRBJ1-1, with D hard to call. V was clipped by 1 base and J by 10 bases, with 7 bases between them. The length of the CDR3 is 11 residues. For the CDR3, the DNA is TGTGCCAGCAGTTTAGTATTCGGAGCTTTCTTT. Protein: CASSLVFGAFF.

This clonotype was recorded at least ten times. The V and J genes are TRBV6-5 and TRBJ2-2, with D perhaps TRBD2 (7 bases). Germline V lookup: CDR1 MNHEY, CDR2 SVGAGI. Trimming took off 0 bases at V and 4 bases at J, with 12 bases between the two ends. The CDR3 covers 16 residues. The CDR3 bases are TGTGCCAGCAGTTACTCAGGGGGGGCTGCCACCGGGGAGCTGTTTTTT. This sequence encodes CASSYSGGAATGELFF.

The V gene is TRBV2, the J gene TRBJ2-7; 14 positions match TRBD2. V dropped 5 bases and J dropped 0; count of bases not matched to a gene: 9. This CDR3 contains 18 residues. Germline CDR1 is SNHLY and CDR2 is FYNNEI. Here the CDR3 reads CASSIRPGLAGASYEQYF. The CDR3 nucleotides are TGTGCCAGCAGTATTAGACCGGGACTAGCGGGGGCCTCCTACGAGCAGTACTTC.

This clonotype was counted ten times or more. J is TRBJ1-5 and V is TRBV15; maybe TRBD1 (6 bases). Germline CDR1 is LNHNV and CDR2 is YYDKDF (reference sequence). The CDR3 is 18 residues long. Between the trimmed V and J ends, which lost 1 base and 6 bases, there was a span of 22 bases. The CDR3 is CATSRAEWGADDFQPQHF. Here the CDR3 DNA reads TGTGCCACCAGCAGAGCTGAATGGGGGGCTGACGACTTTCAGCCCCAGCATTTT.

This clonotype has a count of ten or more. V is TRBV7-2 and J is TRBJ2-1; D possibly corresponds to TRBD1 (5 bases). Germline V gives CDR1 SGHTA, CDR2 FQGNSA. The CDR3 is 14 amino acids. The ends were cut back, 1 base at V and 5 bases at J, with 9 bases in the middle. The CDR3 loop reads CASSLVWGNNEQFF. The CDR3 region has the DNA TGTGCCAGCAGCTTAGTTTGGGGCAACAATGAGCAGTTCTTC. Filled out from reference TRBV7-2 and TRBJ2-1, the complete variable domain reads GAGVSQSPSNKVTEKGKDVELRCDPISGHTALYWYRQSLGQGLEFLIYFQGNSAPDKSGLPSDRFSAERTGGSVSTLTIQRTQQEDSAVYLCASSLVWGNNEQFFGPGTRLTVL.

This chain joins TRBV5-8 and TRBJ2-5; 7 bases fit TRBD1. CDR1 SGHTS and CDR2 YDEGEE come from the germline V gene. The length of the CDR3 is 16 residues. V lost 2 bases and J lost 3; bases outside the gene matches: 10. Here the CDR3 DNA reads TGTGCCAGCAGCTTAGCCCTCGGGACAGCGGAAGAGACCCAGTACTTC. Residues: CASSLALGTAEETQYF.

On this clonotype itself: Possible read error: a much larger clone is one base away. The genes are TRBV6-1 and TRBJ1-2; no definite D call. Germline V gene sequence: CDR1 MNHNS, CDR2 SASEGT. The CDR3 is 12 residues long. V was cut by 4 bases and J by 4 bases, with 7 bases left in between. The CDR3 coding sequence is TGTGCCAGCAGTGGGATATCCTATGGCTACACCTTC. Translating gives CASSGISYGYTF.

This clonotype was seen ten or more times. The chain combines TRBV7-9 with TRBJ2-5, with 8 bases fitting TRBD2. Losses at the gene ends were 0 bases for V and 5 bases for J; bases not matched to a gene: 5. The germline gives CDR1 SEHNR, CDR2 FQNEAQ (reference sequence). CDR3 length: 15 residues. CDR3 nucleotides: TGTGCCAGCAGCTTAGCGCTAGCGGGCGTGGAGACCCAGTACTTC. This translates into CASSLALAGVETQYF. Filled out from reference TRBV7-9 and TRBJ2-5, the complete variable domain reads DTGVSQNPRHKITKRGQNVTFRCDPISEHNRLYWYRQTLGQGPEFLTYFQNEAQLEKSRLLSDRFSAERPKGSFSTLEIQRTEQGDSAMYLCASSLALAGVETQYFGPGTRLLVL.

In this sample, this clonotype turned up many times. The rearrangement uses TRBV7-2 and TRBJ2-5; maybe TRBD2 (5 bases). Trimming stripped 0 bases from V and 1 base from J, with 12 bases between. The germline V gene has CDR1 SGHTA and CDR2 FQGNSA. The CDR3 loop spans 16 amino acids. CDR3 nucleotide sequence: TGTGCCAGCAGCTTAGCCAGCGGAAAAAGCCAAGAGACCCAGTACTTC. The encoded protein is CASSLASGKSQETQYF.

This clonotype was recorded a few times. CDR3 residues: CASSFPSGGPRNEQFF. CDR3 nucleotide sequence: TGTGCCAGCAGTTTTCCCTCGGGGGGGCCTCGGAATGAGCAGTTCTTC. This chain uses TRBV6-2 or TRBV6-3 with TRBJ2-1; 8 nucleotides agree with TRBD2. The germline gives CDR1 MNHEY, CDR2 SVGEGT. After removal of 4 bases from V and 7 bases from J, the junction contained 12 bases not matched to a gene. The CDR3 length is 16 residues.

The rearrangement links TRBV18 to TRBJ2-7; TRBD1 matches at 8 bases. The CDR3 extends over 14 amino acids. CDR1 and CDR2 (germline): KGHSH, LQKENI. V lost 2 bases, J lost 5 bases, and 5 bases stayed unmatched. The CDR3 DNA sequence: TGTGCCAGCTCACCAGCTACAGGGGGTAACGAGCAGTACTTC. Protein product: CASSPATGGNEQYF.

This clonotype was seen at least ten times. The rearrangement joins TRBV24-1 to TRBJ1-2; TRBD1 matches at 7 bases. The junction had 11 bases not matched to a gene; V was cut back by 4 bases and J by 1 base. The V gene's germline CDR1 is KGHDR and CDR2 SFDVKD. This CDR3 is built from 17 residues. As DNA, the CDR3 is TGTGCCACCAGTGACTCCGGGACAGCAAGACTTAACTATGGCTACACCTTC. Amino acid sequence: CATSDSGTARLNYGYTF.

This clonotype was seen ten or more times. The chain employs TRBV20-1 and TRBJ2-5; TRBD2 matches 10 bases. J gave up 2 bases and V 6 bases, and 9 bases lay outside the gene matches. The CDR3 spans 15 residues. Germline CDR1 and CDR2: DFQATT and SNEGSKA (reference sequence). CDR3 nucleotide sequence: TGCAGTGCCAGACAGCGGGGGGGCTGGCAAGAGACCCAGTACTTC. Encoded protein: CSARQRGGWQETQYF.

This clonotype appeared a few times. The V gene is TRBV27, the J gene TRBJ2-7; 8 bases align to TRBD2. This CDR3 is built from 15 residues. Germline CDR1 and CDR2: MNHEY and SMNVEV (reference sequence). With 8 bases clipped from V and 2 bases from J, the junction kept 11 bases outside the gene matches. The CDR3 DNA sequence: TGTGCCAGCTCAACCTCGGGTAGCGGGGCCTACGAGCAGTACTTC. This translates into CASSTSGSGAYEQYF.

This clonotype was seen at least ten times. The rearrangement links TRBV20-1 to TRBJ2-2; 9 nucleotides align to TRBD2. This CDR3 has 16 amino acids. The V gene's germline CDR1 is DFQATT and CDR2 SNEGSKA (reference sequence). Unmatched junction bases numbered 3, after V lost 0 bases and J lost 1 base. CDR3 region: CSARDWTSENTGELFF. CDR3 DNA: TGCAGTGCTAGAGATTGGACTAGCGAGAACACCGGGGAGCTGTTTTTT.